This passage covers 32 T cell receptor beta chains from one sample sequenced in a study of cytomegalovirus exposure and HLA in healthy donors. This PCR relied on a set of 60 Vbeta primers and 13 Jbeta primers. TCRdb's copy holds only in-frame clones and misses some; the assay was immunoSEQ multiplex PCR. The sample yields 72,000 or so clones, less than 70% seen once. The sequenced sample consisted of PBMCs. The receptors here all came from a woman in her fifties or sixties in good health and CMV-seronegative.

In this sample, this clone turned up a few times. This chain links TRBV29-1 with TRBJ2-7, with D possibly TRBD1 on 5 matching bases. The germline CDR1 and CDR2 sequences are SQVTM and ANQGSEA. CDR3 length: 13 amino acids. Trimming removed 3 bases from V and 3 bases from J, with 12 bases in between. The CDR3 region has the DNA TGCAGCGTTGACCTGGGTCAGGGCTACGAGCAGTACTTC. It specifies CSVDLGQGYEQYF.

This clone has only a few counts. Within the sample, other DNA sequences also encode this same CDR3. This chain joins TRBV5-1 and TRBJ2-3, with a possible D match to TRBD1 (5 bases). The CDR3 has 14 amino acids. V lost 0 bases and J lost 0, with 5 bases in between. Germline V lookup: CDR1 SGHRS, CDR2 YFSETQ. CDR3 region: CASSLGQSTDTQYF. In nucleotides, the CDR3 is TGCGCCAGCAGCTTGGGACAGAGCACAGATACGCAGTATTTT.

The J gene is TRBJ1-6, the V gene TRBV29-1; D possibly corresponds to TRBD1 (5 bases). Trimming removed 7 bases at V and 6 bases at J, with 13 bases between. CDR3 length equals 13 residues. Germline assignment: CDR1 SQVTM and CDR2 ANQGSEA. CDR3 DNA sequence: TGCAGCGGTAGTCAGGGCCTTAATTCACCCCTCCACTTT. Its protein product is CSGSQGLNSPLHF.

This clone occurred a few times. CDR3 bases: TGTGCCAGTAGGCTACAGGGGAATCAGCCCCAGCATTTT. It is translated as CASRLQGNQPQHF. The genes are TRBV19 and TRBJ1-5, with 7 bases identical to TRBD1. The germline V gene encodes CDR1 LNHDA and CDR2 SQIVND (reference sequence). V lost 6 bases to trimming and J lost 4 bases; unmatched junction nucleotides: 3. The CDR3 sequence is 13 residues long.

This clone was observed a few times. The CDR3 DNA reads TGTGCCAGCACCCCCTACACCGGGGAGCTGTTTTTT. Translated: CASTPYTGELFF. The chain joins TRBV7-2 to TRBJ2-2, with unresolved D. The CDR3 has 12 amino acids. Trimming removed 7 bases from V and 3 bases from J, with 6 bases in between. The germline V gene has CDR1 SGHTA and CDR2 FQGNSA.

The gene calls are TRBV5-1 and TRBJ2-1, with 8 bases that match TRBD2. With V trimmed by 3 bases and J by 2 bases, 7 bases remained unmatched. This CDR3 region has 16 residues. Germline V lookup: CDR1 SGHRS, CDR2 YFSETQ. CDR3 amino acids: CASSSPSGRTYNEQFF. CDR3 DNA: TGCGCCAGCAGCTCCCCTAGCGGGCGGACCTACAATGAGCAGTTCTTC.

This clone came up once. A read error may produce the germline difference seen at one junction end. The rearrangement uses TRBV6-4 and TRBJ2-3; D is possibly TRBD2 (6 bases). The CDR3 has 15 amino acids. Germline loops: CDR1 MRHNA, CDR2 SNTAGT. CDR3 sequence (DNA): TGTGCCAGCAGTGACTCAGGACGGGAGAGAGATATGCAGTATTTT. The encoded protein is CASSDSGRERDMQYF.

This clone was recorded a few times. The gene calls are TRBV29-1 and TRBJ2-1; TRBD1 aligns across 9 bases. Germline values: CDR1 SQVTM, CDR2 ANQGSEA. The CDR3 has 15 residues. Trimming took 5 bases from V and 6 from J; bases not matched to a gene: 11. The CDR3 protein is CSVPTPNRGRNEQFF. CDR3 coding DNA: TGCAGCGTTCCCACGCCAAACAGGGGGCGCAATGAGCAGTTCTTC.

The chain employs TRBV28 and TRBJ2-7; the match to TRBD1 covers 7 bases. Germline V CDR1 and CDR2: MDHEN, SYDVKM. The V and J ends lost 7 bases and 0 bases, in that order; junction bases with no gene match: 6. The CDR3 sequence is 14 residues long. CDR3 in amino acids: CASTPGGRSYEQYF. In DNA form, the CDR3 reads TGTGCCAGCACCCCAGGGGGACGCTCCTACGAGCAGTACTTC.

V usage is TRBV5-1 and J usage is TRBJ2-3; unclear D gene. V was pared by 2 bases and J by 6 bases, with 7 bases between. The length of the CDR3 is 12 residues. CDR1 and CDR2 from the germline V gene are SGHRS and YFSETQ. CDR3 residues: CASSFDGDTQYF. CDR3 in DNA: TGCGCCAGCAGCTTTGACGGGGATACGCAGTATTTT.

The genes are TRBV9 and TRBJ2-7, with 8 bases matching TRBD2. Trimming removed 0 bases from V and 4 bases from J; junction bases left unmatched: 3. Germline CDR1 and CDR2: SGDLS and YYNGEE. The CDR3 totals 14 residues. The CDR3 is CASSVAGGPYEQYF. CDR3 nucleotides: TGTGCCAGCAGCGTAGCGGGAGGGCCGTACGAGCAGTACTTC.

The J gene is TRBJ2-7, the V gene TRBV29-1; no clear D. CDR1 and CDR2 (germline): SQVTM, ANQGSEA. Trimming removed 3 bases at V and 2 bases at J, with 11 bases between. CDR3 length: 13 amino acids. The CDR3 is CSVEGQWPYEQYF. The CDR3 DNA reads TGCAGCGTTGAGGGCCAGTGGCCCTACGAGCAGTACTTC.

The chain carries TRBV5-1 and TRBJ1-1; D remains unclear. CDR1 is SGHRS, CDR2 YFSETQ, per germline. The CDR3 contains 16 residues. V was cut by 0 bases and J by 3 bases, with 15 bases left in between. As DNA, the CDR3 is TGCGCCAGCAGCTTGGCCGGAGGCAGAAGCGACACTGAAGCTTTCTTT. The encoded protein is CASSLAGGRSDTEAFF.

The J gene is TRBJ2-6, the V gene TRBV6-1; 7 bases are a match to TRBD1. V shed 5 bases, J shed 4 bases, and the junction held 2 bases outside the gene matches. This CDR3 has 14 residues. Germline assignment: CDR1 MNHNS and CDR2 SASEGT. The CDR3 region has the DNA TGTGCCAGCAGTAGGGGGCGAGGGGCCAACGTCCTGACTTTC. Its protein product is CASSRGRGANVLTF.

This clone occurred a few times. The genes are TRBV5-8 and TRBJ1-2, with TRBD1 matching 8 bases. Germline CDR1 SGHTS, CDR2 YDEGEE. J was trimmed by 4 bases and V by 7 bases; bases with no gene match: 3. This CDR3 spans 12 amino acids. For the CDR3, the DNA is TGTGCCAGCCCTGGACAGGGCTATGGCTACACCTTC. Residues: CASPGQGYGYTF.

The rearrangement links TRBV5-1 to TRBJ2-7, with 9 bases lining up with TRBD1. Trimming at V came to 5 bases and at J to 3 bases, leaving 6 bases not matched to a gene. Germline values: CDR1 SGHRS, CDR2 YFSETQ. The CDR3 length is 14 residues. The CDR3 loop is CASSSGTGRYEQYF. In nucleotides, the CDR3 is TGCGCCAGCAGTTCCGGGACAGGGCGCTACGAGCAGTACTTC.

The rearrangement joins TRBV29-1 to TRBJ1-1; 8 positions match TRBD1. The germline CDR1 and CDR2 sequences are SQVTM and ANQGSEA. Trimming cost V 6 bases and J 3 bases; bases outside gene matches: 3. CDR3 size: 12 residues. The CDR3 nucleotides are TGCAGCGTACAGGGGGGTGACACTGAAGCTTTCTTT. It translates to CSVQGGDTEAFF. The variable domain in full, with the rest retrieved from reference TRBV29-1 and TRBJ1-1, is SAVISQKPSRDICQRGTSLTIQCQVDSQVTMMFWYRQQPGQSLTLIATANQGSEATYESGFVIDKFPISRPNLTFSTLTVSNMSPEDSSIYLCSVQGGDTEAFFGQGTRLTVV.

This clone appeared once. Written as DNA, the CDR3 is TGTGCCAGCAGCTTGGTTCGTCAGCCCCAGCATTTT. It is translated as CASSLVRQPQHF. This sequence joins TRBV5-8 and TRBJ1-5, with no clear D. CDR3 length: 12 amino acids. CDR1 and CDR2 (germline): SGHTS, YDEGEE. Trimming pared 0 bases from V and 6 bases from J, leaving 4 bases between.

By proportion, this clone is medium-sized (0.01 to 0.1%). This chain uses TRBV2 with TRBJ1-3; 7 bases agree with TRBD1. This CDR3 contains 14 residues. Germline loops: CDR1 SNHLY, CDR2 FYNNEI. Losses at the gene ends were 6 bases for V and 0 bases for J; bases not matched to a gene: 2. The CDR3 loop reads CASRGQLSGNTIYF. The DNA of the CDR3 is TGTGCCAGCAGGGGACAGCTCTCTGGAAACACCATATATTTT.

This clone has only a few counts. V usage is TRBV4-1 and J usage is TRBJ2-3; 9 nucleotides match TRBD2. Germline loops: CDR1 MGHRA, CDR2 YSYEKL. The CDR3 sequence is 14 residues long. With 7 bases clipped from V and 5 bases from J, the junction kept 7 bases outside the gene matches. The CDR3 loop is CASKGAGGGDTQYF. As DNA, the CDR3 is TGCGCCAGCAAAGGAGCGGGAGGCGGAGATACGCAGTATTTT.

This chain connects TRBV28 to TRBJ1-1; no definite D call. V was trimmed by 5 bases and J by 4 bases, leaving 14 bases between them. This CDR3 is 14 amino acids long. Germline V CDR1 and CDR2: MDHEN, SYDVKM. The CDR3, as DNA: TGTGCCAGCAGTCGCCAGCGGGAGGGCACTGAAGCTTTCTTT. It encodes CASSRQREGTEAFF.

This sequence joins TRBV28 and TRBJ1-2; a possible D gene is TRBD1 (5 bases). Germline loops: CDR1 MDHEN, CDR2 SYDVKM. Trimming cost V 10 bases and J 3 bases, with 24 bases left between them. The CDR3 is 16 residues long. The CDR3 loop is CAILKVDTGPYYGYTF. The CDR3 DNA is TGTGCCATCTTAAAGGTGGACACCGGGCCTTACTATGGCTACACCTTC.

The V call is TRBV30, the J call TRBJ2-5, with D maybe TRBD2 (5 bases). The length of the CDR3 is 17 residues. Germline values: CDR1 GTSNPN, CDR2 SVGIG (reference sequence). V was cut by 2 bases and J by 4 bases, with 23 bases left in between. Here the CDR3 DNA reads TGTGCCTGGAGTCAACCTGGCGGGCGGATCCCTGTAGAGACCCAGTACTTC. Translated, it gives CAWSQPGGRIPVETQYF.

This clone showed up just once. This sequence joins TRBV27 and TRBJ2-7; 9 bases fit TRBD2. V trimming: 2 bases; J trimming: 5 bases; junction bases outside the gene matches: 4. The V gene's germline CDR1 is MNHEY and CDR2 SMNVEV (reference sequence). The CDR3 is 14 amino acids. CDR3 amino acids: CASSLEREVNEQYF. DNA for the CDR3: TGTGCCAGCAGTTTAGAGCGGGAGGTCAACGAGCAGTACTTC.

The chain is built from TRBV7-9 and TRBJ1-1; D unclear. V was cut by 2 bases and J by 1 base, with 5 bases left in between. The CDR3 covers 13 residues. Germline assignment: CDR1 SEHNR and CDR2 FQNEAQ (reference sequence). The CDR3 region is CASSLIANTEAFF. The CDR3 bases are TGTGCCAGCAGCTTAATAGCGAACACTGAAGCTTTCTTT.

The rearrangement uses TRBV5-4 and TRBJ2-7, with D possibly matching TRBD1 (6 bases). The V end lost 10 bases, the J end lost 2 bases, and 19 bases lay between the germline ends. The CDR3 spans 14 residues. From germline, CDR1 is SGHNT and CDR2 YYREEE (reference sequence). CDR3 in amino acids: CAASAGADTYEQYF. CDR3 bases: TGTGCCGCGAGTGCAGGGGCGGATACCTACGAGCAGTACTTC.

V gene TRBV9 combines with J gene TRBJ2-1, with 7 bases that match TRBD2. CDR3 length: 16 residues. V was clipped by 2 bases and J by 0 bases; unmatched bases: 5. Per germline, CDR1 SGDLS and CDR2 YYNGEE. In nucleotides, the CDR3 is TGTGCCAGCAGCGTGGGGGGGATACCCTCCTACAATGAGCAGTTCTTC. Protein: CASSVGGIPSYNEQFF.

The CDR3 DNA sequence: TGTGCCAGCAGCCAAGGGGGGACAGTGGGGAGCTACGAGCAGTACTTC. This codes for CASSQGGTVGSYEQYF. The V and J genes are TRBV4-2 and TRBJ2-7; 7 positions agree with TRBD1. V lost 1 base to trimming and J lost 3 bases; unmatched junction nucleotides: 9. The germline V gene has CDR1 LGHNA and CDR2 YNFKEQ. CDR3 length: 16 residues.

This clone was recorded once. CDR3: CASSLLGQGAYEQYF. The CDR3 nucleotides are TGTGCCAGCAGCTTGTTAGGGCAGGGGGCGTACGAGCAGTACTTC. This chain joins TRBV7-9 and TRBJ2-7; 8 nucleotides align to TRBD1. The V segment lost 3 bases and the J segment 4 bases; nucleotides outside the gene matches: 8. This CDR3 has 15 amino acids. The germline gives CDR1 SEHNR, CDR2 FQNEAQ (reference sequence).

This clone was found a few times. The chain employs TRBV7-4 and TRBJ1-4; D uncertain. In germline, CDR1 is SGHVT, CDR2 SQSDAQ. The V and J ends lost 11 bases and 13 bases respectively, with 14 bases between them. This CDR3 comprises 10 residues. The CDR3, as DNA: TGTGCCGGGAGAACCCGGGGACTGTTTTTT. Its protein product is CAGRTRGLFF. Combining the CDR3 with reference TRBV7-4 and TRBJ1-4 gives the whole variable domain GAGVSQSPRYKVAKRGRDVALRCDSISGHVTLYWYRQTLGQGSEVLTYSQSDAQRDKSGRPSGRFSAERPERSVSTLKIQRTEQGDSAVYLCAGRTRGLFFGSGTQLSVL.

The sample holds a few counts of this clone. The V gene is TRBV5-1, the J gene TRBJ2-3, with 8 bases lining up with TRBD2. V lost 4 bases to trimming and J lost 2 bases; unmatched junction nucleotides: 9. This CDR3 has 16 residues. CDR1 SGHRS and CDR2 YFSETQ come from the germline V gene. CDR3 sequence: CASSHTSGQTTDTQYF. DNA for the CDR3: TGCGCCAGCAGCCATACTAGCGGACAGACCACAGATACGCAGTATTTT.

In its sample, this clone was seen a few times. The chain is built from TRBV5-1 and TRBJ2-7; TRBD2 matches 11 bases. Trimming removed 5 bases from V and 5 bases from J; junction bases left unmatched: 9. The CDR3 spans 15 residues. The V gene's germline CDR1 is SGHRS and CDR2 YFSETQ. The CDR3 region is CASRRLAGSMDEQYF. CDR3 in DNA: TGCGCCAGCAGGAGACTAGCGGGGAGCATGGACGAGCAGTACTTC.